This T cell receptor beta chain appears in the sequencing data of a study of T cells in women clearing cervical HPV infection. Study summary: Cases: HPV16-related CIN3 or worse on histology, 2 invasive cancers.

Sequenced by immunoSEQ multiplex PCR; TCRdb stores in-frame clones only, minus some. Its table records 46,000 or so clones. Details on this clone: Its antigen is unknown. The DNA ends 3 residues before the CDR3 does, and the rest of the CDR3 is filled in from the germline J gene.

Findings and limits, study-wide: Timing of associations relative to infection is unclear; T-cell subsets were not isolated. Repertoire richness, not evenness, was significantly elevated in CIN3+ cases versus controls.

This CDR3 is built from 15 residues. Germline V gene data show CDR1 as DFQATT and CDR2 as SNEGSKA (reference sequence). Trimming took 5 bases from V and 2 from J, leaving 19 bases between them. The V and J genes are TRBV20-1 and TRBJ2-7; tentative D call: TRBD1 (6 bases). The sample comprised blood buffy coat. The receptor was derived from a woman between 18 and 75 years old with a cervical HPV16 infection that either progressed to CIN3+ or cleared (not recorded which). The CDR3 spells CSAAYPRDTTYEQYF. The CDR3 DNA, read in part, is TGCAGTGCTGCATACCCCCGGGACACTACCTACGAG.